This TCR beta chain was recovered during a study of blood T cells in healthy people across ages (dated by TCRdb to between 2014 and 2016). For context, the study as a whole: In model experiments, template switching captured about one uniquely barcoded TCR beta cDNA molecule for every two T cells. Using deep sequencing normalized with unique cDNA molecular identifiers, the study measured how TCR beta repertoire diversity changes with age. Four age groups were formed from the donors: young (average 16 years), middle-aged (around 39), aged (about 62) and long-lived (about 80). Two additional independent replicas of 1 million unique cDNA reads from the same blood draw were analyzed for two donors (one aged 18 to 29 and one aged 80 or older).

Library preparation employed 5' RACE. TCRdb records Illumina HiSeq 2500 as the sequencer. The second PCR ran for roughly 7 to 11 cycles and used a J-beta primer mix along with a sample-barcoded 5' primer. A template-switch 5' adaptor carrying 12 random nucleotides introduced a unique molecular identifier onto each TCR beta cDNA molecule. Each sample yielded at least 2.5 million CDR3-containing paired-end reads. First-strand cDNA synthesis was performed from all RNA using the Mint cDNA synthesis kit, with priming by a TRBC-specific oligonucleotide. Following uracil-DNA glycosylase treatment, a first 18-cycle PCR with universal primers M1SS and BC2_uni_R was performed on all cDNA. For the original study's pipeline: For normalization, 1 million high-quality reads were randomly selected from each sample, with every read carrying a distinct molecular identifier. Reads with shared molecular identifiers were discarded instead of being binned into consensus sequences. CDR3 identification, clonotype clustering and error correction used MiTCR with a Q25 quality threshold and the strictest error-elimination algorithm. Lower-bound total TCR beta diversity was estimated with a nonparametric unseen species model using Euler transformation. TCRdb applied fastp at Q25 and MiXCR to the public reads, then kept only in-frame beta chains. Identical CDR3 protein sequences are pooled into one entry, listed with their most common genes and DNA. The V and J calls were not made by the authors but by TCRdb's processing. A total of about 930,000 distinct CDR3 sequences appear in this sample, 25% to 30% of them only once. The leading ten clones occupy about a tenth of the sample.

The approximately 39 donors, aged 6 to 90 years, were systemically healthy Caucasian individuals from Russia. Each donor gave ten milliliters of peripheral blood, drawn into EDTA-treated Vacutainer tubes. Ficoll-Paque density-gradient centrifugation was used to isolate PBMCs, with at least 7 million per sample. Trizol reagent was used to extract total RNA from the PBMCs, yielding at least 6 micrograms per sample. For every donor, an aliquot of PBMCs went through flow cytometry to measure the percentages of naive CD45RAhigh/CD27high T cells. As concerns this clonotype: The clone's antigen remains unknown. There are no base qualities to consult, and no much larger clone falls within one base.

What the work shows at the level of the full study, not this receptor alone: The percentage of naive T cells measured by flow cytometry correlated strongly with observed TCR beta diversity. As age increased, observed TCR beta diversity per million T cells dropped in a roughly linear way, and a significant reduction was already evident by age 40. Because donor CMV infection status was unknown, age-related changes in expanded clonotypes were potentially confounded. Total diversity estimates from one million sequenced T cells were considered lower bounds and underestimates. Since profiling was done on bulk unsorted PBMCs, naive and antigen-experienced compartments could not be conclusively compared. Compared with the aged group, more naive CD4+ T cells, fewer expanded clones and increased TCR diversity were shown by the long-lived group, suggesting age selection.

These same records also appear under a second study, on T cells of mothers and their children. That second report states: Donors were nine systemically healthy Caucasian individuals: three mothers and their six children. cDNA synthesis used all of the extracted RNA, with roughly 1.6 ug of RNA in each 15 ul reaction. In the second PCR, sample barcodes and 2-4 random nucleotides were introduced via the M1S primer. More than 8.5 million TCR beta CDR3 reads were obtained from each mother, and some 3 million reads were obtained from each child. TCR recombination output is similarly shaped by thymic selection in related and unrelated pairs, with a minor effect exerted by inherited differences. Normalized repertoire overlap was always found to be slightly, but never significantly, higher in related mother-child pairs than in unrelated mother-child pairs. No persistent microchimeric T cell clones were found, with a detection sensitivity of approximately 100 clones per million clonotypes. Deep NGS was used in the study to compare the TCR beta repertoires of mothers and children and to look for features that separate related mother-child pairs from unrelated individuals. Mothers averaged approximately 40 +/- 4 years of age and children averaged approximately 12 +/- 4 years. After adapter ligation was performed with NEBNext reagents, the libraries were sequenced on an Illumina HiSeq 2000 with 100+100 nt paired-end reads. Mother and child libraries were prepared a month apart and sequenced in separate runs to prevent cross-contamination. For each donor, between about 450,000 and 2,300,000 distinct TCR beta clonotypes were identified. Naive TCR beta clonotypes were estimated from low-frequency clonotypes matched to each donor's FACS-determined naive share, without sorting.

Material for sequencing was blood. The TCR comes from a woman aged 40 to 49 in good health.

In nucleotides, the sequence is TGTGCCAGCAGCTCCCGACAGGGCGTGGAGACCCAGTACTTC. Its translation reads: CASSSRQGVETQYF. The rearrangement combines TRBV11-3 with TRBJ2-5; a stretch of 7 junction bases matches TRBD1. The germline V and J ends show losses of 4 bases and 5 bases respectively, and no gene match explains 7 bases of the junction. CDR1 and CDR2, looked up from the germline V gene, are SGHNT and YENEEA. The CDR3 starts with the cysteine, ends with the phenylalanine, and has 14 residues. The retained sequence is limited to the CDR3, 42 bases, with the frame set at the first base.